This is a list of T cell receptor beta chains from one sample in a study of T-cell reconstitution after alpha-beta-depleted transplantation in children. TCRdb re-derived calls from the PCR reads in MiXCR, one entry per CDR3 protein. The sample yields around 210,000 distinct CDR3 sequences, approximately 6.3% seen once. This specimen was PBMCs, taken before TCRalphabeta/CD19-depleted stem cell transplant. The source of these receptors is a boy aged 2 to 9 with acute lymphoblastic leukemia, due to receive a stem cell transplant. Both conserved end residues are part of each CDR3. Fields, in order: V gene, J gene, CDR3 length, CDR3 protein.

v_call: TRBV4-3
j_call: TRBJ1-1
cdr3_length: 14
cdr3_aa: CASSQDRFNTEAFF

v_call: TRBV28
j_call: TRBJ1-3
cdr3_length: 12
cdr3_aa: CASSFSGNTIYF

v_call: TRBV28
j_call: TRBJ1-3
cdr3_length: 16
cdr3_aa: CASSPSDRRSGNTIYF

v_call: TRBV28
j_call: TRBJ1-2
cdr3_length: 14
cdr3_aa: CASSGTGGAYGYTF

v_call: TRBV7-9
j_call: TRBJ2-3
cdr3_length: 14
cdr3_aa: CASSQPVSTDTQYF

v_call: TRBV5-1
j_call: TRBJ2-2
cdr3_length: 16
cdr3_aa: CASSPKGQGTIWELFF

v_call: TRBV7-2
j_call: TRBJ1-2
cdr3_length: 13
cdr3_aa: CASSFGNTYGYTF

v_call: TRBV10-2
j_call: TRBJ2-6
cdr3_length: 17
cdr3_aa: CASLGPGTGNGANVLTF

v_call: TRBV4-2
j_call: TRBJ2-2
cdr3_length: 13
cdr3_aa: CASSQDWTGELFF

v_call: TRBV20-1
j_call: TRBJ2-7
cdr3_length: 14
cdr3_aa: CSALQLAESSEQYF

v_call: TRBV7-9
j_call: TRBJ2-2
cdr3_length: 17
cdr3_aa: CASSRGQLSREDGELFF

v_call: TRBV3-1
j_call: TRBJ2-2
cdr3_length: 15
cdr3_aa: CASSPRTGVTGELFF

v_call: TRBV20-1
j_call: TRBJ2-7
cdr3_length: 16
cdr3_aa: CSAIPPLLQDSYEQYF

v_call: TRBV29-1
j_call: TRBJ2-5
cdr3_length: 16
cdr3_aa: CSVQFYGEGVSETQYF

v_call: TRBV7-9
j_call: TRBJ2-2
cdr3_length: 13
cdr3_aa: CASSTSNTGELFF

v_call: TRBV11-2
j_call: TRBJ2-1
cdr3_length: 18
cdr3_aa: CASSLEAGRWSSYNEQFF

v_call: TRBV7-9
j_call: TRBJ2-1
cdr3_length: 15
cdr3_aa: CASRTSSGGPLEQFF

v_call: TRBV6-4
j_call: TRBJ2-1
cdr3_length: 15
cdr3_aa: CASSDTGLSYNEQFF

v_call: TRBV7-9
j_call: TRBJ2-3
cdr3_length: 17
cdr3_aa: CASSPRWGGQKTDTQYF

v_call: TRBV12-3/TRBV12-4
j_call: TRBJ2-7
cdr3_length: 16
cdr3_aa: CASSLRPGLGSYEQYF

v_call: TRBV12-3/TRBV12-4
j_call: TRBJ1-5
cdr3_length: 17
cdr3_aa: CASSPGDRGQIWQPQHF

v_call: TRBV7-9
j_call: TRBJ1-2
cdr3_length: 15
cdr3_aa: CASSLEAIPSGGYTF

v_call: TRBV5-1
j_call: TRBJ1-1
cdr3_length: 14
cdr3_aa: CASSPGLRNDEAFF

v_call: TRBV7-8
j_call: TRBJ2-3
cdr3_length: 16
cdr3_aa: CASSPLVGGATDTQYF

v_call: TRBV12-3/TRBV12-4
j_call: TRBJ2-7
cdr3_length: 16
cdr3_aa: CASSFPRASRPYEQYF

v_call: TRBV7-2
j_call: TRBJ1-6
cdr3_length: 13
cdr3_aa: CASRVLQGSPLHF

v_call: TRBV5-5
j_call: TRBJ1-1
cdr3_length: 13
cdr3_aa: CASSPDRAPEAFF

v_call: TRBV7-9
j_call: TRBJ2-7
cdr3_length: 16
cdr3_aa: CASSSQTSGRPYEQYF

v_call: TRBV29-1
j_call: TRBJ1-1
cdr3_length: 14
cdr3_aa: CSVGRLGSNTEAFF

v_call: TRBV30
j_call: TRBJ2-5
cdr3_length: 11
cdr3_aa: CAWRTQRTQYF

v_call: TRBV11-2
j_call: TRBJ2-1
cdr3_length: 13
cdr3_aa: CASSLGPRDEQFF

v_call: TRBV28
j_call: TRBJ1-5
cdr3_length: 15
cdr3_aa: CASSLRTGDPQPQHF

v_call: TRBV7-8
j_call: TRBJ1-5
cdr3_length: 15
cdr3_aa: CASSLDEVVRQPQHF

v_call: TRBV6-2/TRBV6-3
j_call: TRBJ2-1
cdr3_length: 12
cdr3_aa: CASSGRLNEQFF

v_call: TRBV7-3
j_call: TRBJ2-5
cdr3_length: 17
cdr3_aa: CASSLSPPGQGAETQYF

v_call: TRBV28
j_call: TRBJ1-3
cdr3_length: 14
cdr3_aa: CASSLGVAGNTIYF

v_call: TRBV6-1
j_call: TRBJ2-7
cdr3_length: 16
cdr3_aa: CASSKTAPRNYYEQYF

v_call: TRBV6-6
j_call: TRBJ1-2
cdr3_length: 12
cdr3_aa: CASSWTRGGYTF

v_call: TRBV6-2/TRBV6-3
j_call: TRBJ2-1
cdr3_length: 14
cdr3_aa: CASSSGSLNNEQFF

v_call: TRBV12-3/TRBV12-4
j_call: TRBJ2-2
cdr3_length: 14
cdr3_aa: CASQGGGDGGELFF

v_call: TRBV6-2/TRBV6-3
j_call: TRBJ2-1
cdr3_length: 12
cdr3_aa: CASSPLLNEQFF

v_call: TRBV6-1
j_call: TRBJ2-4
cdr3_length: 15
cdr3_aa: CASSPSQGTKNIQYF

v_call: TRBV4-2
j_call: TRBJ2-7
cdr3_length: 14
cdr3_aa: CAMGPGLISYEQYF

v_call: TRBV20-1
j_call: TRBJ2-7
cdr3_length: 15
cdr3_aa: CSARLTGAMGYEQYF